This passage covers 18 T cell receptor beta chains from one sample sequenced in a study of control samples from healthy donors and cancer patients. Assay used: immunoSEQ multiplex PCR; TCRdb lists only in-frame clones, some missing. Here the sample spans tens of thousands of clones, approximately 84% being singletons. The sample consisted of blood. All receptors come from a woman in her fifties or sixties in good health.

The CDR3 protein is CASSRDSNQPQHF. CDR3 in DNA: TGTGCCAGCAGCAGGGATAGCAATCAGCCCCAGCATTTT. The gene calls are TRBV25-1 and TRBJ1-5; D may be TRBD1 (5 bases). Looked up from germline, CDR1 is MGHDK and CDR2 is SYGVNS. The CDR3 runs to 13 residues. V lost 6 bases to trimming and J lost 0 bases, with 6 bases between them. The full variable domain, in which reference TRBV25-1 and TRBJ1-5 provide the parts outside the CDR3, is EADIYQTPRYLVIGTGKKITLECSQTMGHDKMYWYQQDPGMELHLIHYSYGVNSTEKGDLSSESTVSRIRTEHFPLTLESARPSHTSQYLCASSRDSNQPQHFGDGTRLSIL.

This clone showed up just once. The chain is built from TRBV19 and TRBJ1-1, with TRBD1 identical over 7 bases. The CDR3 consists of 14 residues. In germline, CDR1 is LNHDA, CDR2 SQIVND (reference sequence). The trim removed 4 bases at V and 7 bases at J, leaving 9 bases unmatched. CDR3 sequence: CASSTGQQKFEAFF. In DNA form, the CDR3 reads TGTGCCAGTAGTACGGGACAGCAAAAGTTTGAAGCTTTCTTT.

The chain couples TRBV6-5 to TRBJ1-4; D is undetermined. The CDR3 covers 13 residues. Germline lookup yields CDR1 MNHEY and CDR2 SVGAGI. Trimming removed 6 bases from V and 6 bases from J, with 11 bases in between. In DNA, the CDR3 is TGTGCCAGCAGAGTGAGGGCCCATGAAAAACTGTTTTTT. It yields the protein CASRVRAHEKLFF.

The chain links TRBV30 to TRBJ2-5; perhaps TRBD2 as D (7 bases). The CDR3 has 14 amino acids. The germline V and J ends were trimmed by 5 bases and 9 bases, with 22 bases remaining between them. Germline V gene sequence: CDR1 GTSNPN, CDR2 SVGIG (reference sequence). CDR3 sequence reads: CAWDRGAAEGPQYF. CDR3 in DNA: TGTGCCTGGGACCGGGGGGCGGCCGAGGGGCCCCAGTACTTC.

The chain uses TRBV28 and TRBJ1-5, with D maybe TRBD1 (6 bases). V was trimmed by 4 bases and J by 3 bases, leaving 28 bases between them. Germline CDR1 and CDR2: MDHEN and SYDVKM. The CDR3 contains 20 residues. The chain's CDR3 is CASSSPGTYDPPGDNQPQHF. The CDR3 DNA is TGTGCCAGCAGTTCTCCCGGGACATACGACCCACCTGGGGACAATCAGCCCCAGCATTTT.

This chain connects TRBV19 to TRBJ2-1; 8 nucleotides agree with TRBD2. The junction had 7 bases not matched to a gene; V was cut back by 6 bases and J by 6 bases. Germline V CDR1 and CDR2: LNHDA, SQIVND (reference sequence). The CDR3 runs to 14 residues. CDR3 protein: CASSFKRETNEQFF. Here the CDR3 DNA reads TGTGCCAGTAGCTTCAAGCGGGAGACCAATGAGCAGTTCTTC.

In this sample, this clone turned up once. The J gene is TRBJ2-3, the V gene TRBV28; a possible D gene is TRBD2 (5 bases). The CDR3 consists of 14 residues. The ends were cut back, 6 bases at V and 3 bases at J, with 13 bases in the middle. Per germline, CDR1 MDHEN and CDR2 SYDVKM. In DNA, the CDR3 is TGTGCCAGCAGCCCTGGACTTAATACAGATACGCAGTATTTT. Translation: CASSPGLNTDTQYF.

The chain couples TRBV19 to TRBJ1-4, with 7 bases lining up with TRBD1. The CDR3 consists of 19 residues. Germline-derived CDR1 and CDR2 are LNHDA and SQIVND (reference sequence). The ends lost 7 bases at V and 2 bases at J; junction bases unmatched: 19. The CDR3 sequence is CASNSRWGQSMATNEKLFF. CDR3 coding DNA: TGTGCCAGTAACTCGAGATGGGGACAGTCCATGGCGACTAATGAAAAACTGTTTTTT. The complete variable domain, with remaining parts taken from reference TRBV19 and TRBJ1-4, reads DGGITQSPKYLFRKEGQNVTLSCEQNLNHDAMYWYRQDPGQGLRLIYYSQIVNDFQKGDIAEGYSVSREKKESFPLTVTSAQKNPTAFYLCASNSRWGQSMATNEKLFFGSGTQLSVL.

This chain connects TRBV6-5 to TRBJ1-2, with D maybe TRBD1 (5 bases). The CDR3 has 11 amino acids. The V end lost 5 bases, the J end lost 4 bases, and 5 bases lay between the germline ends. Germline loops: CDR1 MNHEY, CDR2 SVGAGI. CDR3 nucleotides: TGTGCCAGCAGTAGGGGCTATGGCTACACCTTC. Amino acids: CASSRGYGYTF.

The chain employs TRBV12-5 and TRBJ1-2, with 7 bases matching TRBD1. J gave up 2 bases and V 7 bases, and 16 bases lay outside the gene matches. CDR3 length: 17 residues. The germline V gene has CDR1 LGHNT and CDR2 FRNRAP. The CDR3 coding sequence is TGTGCTAGTGCCTCGGTGGTAGCCAGGACAGGCAACTATGGCTACACCTTC. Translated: CASASVVARTGNYGYTF.

CDR3 DNA: TGTGCCAGCATTGTTGACAGGGGGCTTGGTTATGGCTACACCTTC. Protein sequence: CASIVDRGLGYGYTF. The gene calls are TRBV28 and TRBJ1-2; 10 bases align to TRBD1. The germline gives CDR1 MDHEN, CDR2 SYDVKM. The CDR3 covers 15 residues. Trimming cost V 7 bases and J 5 bases; bases outside gene matches: 10.

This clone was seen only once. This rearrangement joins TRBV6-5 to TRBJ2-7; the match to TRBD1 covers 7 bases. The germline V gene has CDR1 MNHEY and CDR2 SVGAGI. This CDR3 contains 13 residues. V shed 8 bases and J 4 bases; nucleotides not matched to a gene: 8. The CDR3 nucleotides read TGTGCCAGCCGATGGACAGGAGTTTACGAGCAGTACTTC. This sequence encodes CASRWTGVYEQYF.

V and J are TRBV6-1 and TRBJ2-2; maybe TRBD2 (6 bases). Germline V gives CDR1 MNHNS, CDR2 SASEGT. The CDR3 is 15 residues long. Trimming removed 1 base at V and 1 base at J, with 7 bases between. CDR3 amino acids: CASSEVGGNTGELFF. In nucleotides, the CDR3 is TGTGCCAGCAGTGAAGTCGGGGGGAACACCGGGGAGCTGTTTTTT.

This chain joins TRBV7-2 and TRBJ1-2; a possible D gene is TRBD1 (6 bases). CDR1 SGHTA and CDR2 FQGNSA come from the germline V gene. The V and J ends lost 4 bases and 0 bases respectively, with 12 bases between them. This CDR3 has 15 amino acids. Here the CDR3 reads CASSSQQGANYGYTF. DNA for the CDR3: TGTGCCAGCAGCTCGCAACAGGGAGCTAACTATGGCTACACCTTC.

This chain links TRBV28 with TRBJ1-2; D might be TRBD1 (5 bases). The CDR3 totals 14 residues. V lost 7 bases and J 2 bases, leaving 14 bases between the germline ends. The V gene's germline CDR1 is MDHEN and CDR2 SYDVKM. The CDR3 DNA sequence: TGTGCCAGCACCCCCCGGGGGGGGAACTATGGCTACACCTTC. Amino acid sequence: CASTPRGGNYGYTF.

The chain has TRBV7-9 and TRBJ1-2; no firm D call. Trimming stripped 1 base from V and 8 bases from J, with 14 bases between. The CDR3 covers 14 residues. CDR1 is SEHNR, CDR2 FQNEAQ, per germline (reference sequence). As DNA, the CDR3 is TGTGCCAGCAGCTTAGGAGGGCCCGGAAGGGGCTACACCTTC. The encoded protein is CASSLGGPGRGYTF.

This CDR3 is CASQDRSYNEQFF. CDR3 DNA: TGTGCCAGTCAGGACCGCTCCTACAATGAGCAGTTCTTC. The chain combines TRBV2 with TRBJ2-1; D call uncertain. V gave up 9 bases and J gave up 0 bases, with 9 bases separating them. This CDR3 is 13 amino acids long. Germline loops: CDR1 SNHLY, CDR2 FYNNEI. Together with reference TRBV2 and TRBJ2-1, the CDR3 gives the full variable domain: EPEVTQTPSHQVTQMGQEVILRCVPISNHLYFYWYRQILGQKVEFLVSFYNNEISEKSEIFDDQFSVERPDGSNFTLKIRSTKLEDSAMYFCASQDRSYNEQFFGPGTRLTVL.

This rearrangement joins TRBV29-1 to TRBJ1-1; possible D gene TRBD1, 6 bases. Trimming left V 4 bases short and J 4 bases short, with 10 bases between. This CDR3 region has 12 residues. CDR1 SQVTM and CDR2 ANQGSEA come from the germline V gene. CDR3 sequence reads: CSVVTDSTEAFF. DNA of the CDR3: TGCAGCGTTGTTACGGACAGCACTGAAGCTTTCTTT.